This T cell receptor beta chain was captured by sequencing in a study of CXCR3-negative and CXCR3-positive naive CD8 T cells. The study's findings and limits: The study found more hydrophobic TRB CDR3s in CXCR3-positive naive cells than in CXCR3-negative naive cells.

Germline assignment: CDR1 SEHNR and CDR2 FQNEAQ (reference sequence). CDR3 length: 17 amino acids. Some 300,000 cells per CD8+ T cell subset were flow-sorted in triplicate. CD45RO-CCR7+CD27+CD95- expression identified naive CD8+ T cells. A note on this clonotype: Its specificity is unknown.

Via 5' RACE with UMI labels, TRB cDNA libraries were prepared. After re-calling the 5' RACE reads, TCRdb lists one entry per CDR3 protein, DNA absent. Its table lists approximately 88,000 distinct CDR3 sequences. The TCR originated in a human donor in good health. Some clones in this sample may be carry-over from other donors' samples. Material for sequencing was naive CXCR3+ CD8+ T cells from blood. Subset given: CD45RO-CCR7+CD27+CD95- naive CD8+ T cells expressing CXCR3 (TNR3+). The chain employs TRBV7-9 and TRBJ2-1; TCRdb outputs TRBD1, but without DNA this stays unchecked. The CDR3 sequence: CASEKRGAVSSYNEQFF. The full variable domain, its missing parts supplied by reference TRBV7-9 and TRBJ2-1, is DTGVSQNPRHKITKRGQNVTFRCDPISEHNRLYWYRQTLGQGPEFLTYFQNEAQLEKSRLLSDRFSAERPKGSFSTLEIQRTEQGDSAMYLCASEKRGAVSSYNEQFFGPGTRLTVL.